This record covers a single TCR beta chain. The antigen is undetermined. Gene names are mouse gene names. From the germline J gene comes the end of the CDR3, since the read stops 1 residue before it. CDR1 is LGHNA and CDR2 is YSYQKL in the germline V gene. The CDR3 totals 15 residues. V lost 1 base to trimming and J lost 1 base; unmatched junction nucleotides: 0. The record originates from a study of tissue T cells after allogeneic stem cell transplantation. Whole-study results and caveats: Some tissue clones might be persisting host cells; their alloreactivity or antigen specificity was not determined. Blood and spleen captured only part of the tissue TCR repertoire. Few T cell clones were shared across patients, but motif clusters showed tissue-specific shared signatures.

Sequencing was performed with immunoSEQ multiplex PCR; in TCRdb, only in-frame clones are kept and a portion is missing. The table has roughly 21,000 clones, 69% seen once. Sequencing input: blood. The clonotype was recovered from a female BALB/c mouse in good health. Mouse MHC haplotype: H2-d. The chain employs TRBV2 and TRBJ2-2, with TRBD2 matching over 7 bases. CDR3 DNA, as far as it was read: TGTGCCAGCAGCCAAGGACTGGGAAACACCGGGCAGCTCTAC. Its translation is CASSQGLGNTGQLY. The complete CDR3 sequence is CASSQGLGNTGQLYF. The full variable domain, rest sourced from reference TRBV2 and TRBJ2-2, is DPKIIQKPKYLVAVTGSEKILICEQYLGHNAMYWYRQSAKKPLEFMFSYSYQKLMDNQTASSRFQPQSSKKNHLDLQITALKPDDSATYFCASSQGLGNTGQLYFGEGSKLTVL.